This TCR beta chain originates from a study of Graves' ophthalmopathy and Graves' hyperthyroidism. Study information: No ophthalmopathy within 18 months of follow-up signified stable hyperthyroidism.

As to this clonotype: Its target is not known.

Study observations and caveats: The blood repertoire also included most expanded thyroid clonotypes above 0.001 frequency.

Each hyperthyroidism patient was newly diagnosed, with under 2 months' duration, and aged 18 to 65. Symptoms, serum thyroxine and TRAb, thyroid ultrasound, and orbital computed tomography formed the diagnostic basis. RNA served as the template for amplifying TCR beta CDR3 regions. A first-round RT-PCR used HTBI primers, followed by a second-round multiplex PCR. TCRdb independently ran MiXCR on the multiplex PCR reads; one entry per CDR3 protein. The table has 1 million to 1.3 million distinct CDR3 sequences, 35% to 40% seen once. The sequence was collected from an adult man with Graves' hyperthyroidism. Sequencing was performed on peripheral blood or thyroid tissue (not recorded which).

The DNA of the CDR3 is TGTGCCAGCTCCCGGGAACACTACGAGCAGTACTTC. This translates into CASSREHYEQYF. This chain uses TRBV9 with TRBJ2-7; possible D gene TRBD2, 5 bases. The V gene lost 7 bases and the J gene lost 3 bases, with 11 bases spanning the gap. Germline CDR1 is SGDLS and CDR2 is YYNGEE. This CDR3 has 12 amino acids.